The 3 T cell receptor beta chains presented below share a single source sample, sequenced in a study of T cells after posttransplantation cyclophosphamide. The repertoire was sequenced with immunoSEQ multiplex PCR; TCRdb's copy has only in-frame clones and lacks some. The repertoire includes about 7,600 clones, 80% to 90% of them detected once, and roughly 17% sits in the top ten. Busulfan-fludarabine conditioning, marrow transplant, and cyclophosphamide on days +3 and +4 were administered. The material was CD4+ T cells sorted from blood, obtained 950 to 1,200 days after allogeneic stem cell transplant with posttransplant cyclophosphamide. The receptors derive from a female patient between 40 and 55 years old who received an allogeneic stem cell transplant from a related donor, was CMV-positive, and had no GVHD. Some T cells may arise from the graft donor.

The chain's CDR3 is CASSISGQGYNEQFF. The CDR3, as DNA: TGTGCCAGTAGTATTTCGGGACAGGGCTACAATGAGCAGTTCTTC. The rearrangement joins TRBV19 to TRBJ2-1, with 9 bases aligning to TRBD1. This CDR3 is 15 amino acids long. V lost 3 bases and J lost 3; bases outside the gene matches: 3. The V gene's germline CDR1 is LNHDA and CDR2 SQIVND (reference sequence).

The genes are TRBV15 and TRBJ2-3, with D possibly TRBD2 on 7 matching bases. V was pared by 1 base and J by 1 base, with 9 bases between. There are 15 residues in the CDR3. The germline gives CDR1 LNHNV, CDR2 YYDKDF (reference sequence). The CDR3 sequence: CATSRGGGGTDTQYF. The CDR3 DNA sequence: TGTGCCACCAGCAGAGGGGGGGGCGGCACAGATACGCAGTATTTT. The full variable domain, its missing parts supplied by reference TRBV15 and TRBJ2-3, is DAMVIQNPRYQVTQFGKPVTLSCSQTLNHNVMYWYQQKSSQAPKLLFHYYDKDFNNEADTPDNFQSRRPNTSFCFLDIRSPGLGDTAMYLCATSRGGGGTDTQYFGPGTRLTVL.

The chain carries TRBV18 and TRBJ2-4; TRBD1 aligns across 9 bases. This CDR3 has 14 residues. Germline-derived CDR1 and CDR2 are KGHSH and LQKENI. Trimming cost V 6 bases and J 4 bases; bases outside gene matches: 4. The CDR3 is CASSPGTGKNIQYF. The CDR3 coding sequence is TGTGCCAGCTCCCCCGGGACAGGGAAAAACATTCAGTACTTC.